The clone carrying this T cell receptor beta chain was detected only once. TCRdb's table, derived via immunoSEQ multiplex PCR, lists solely in-frame clones and lacks some. The table lists over 200,000 clones, around 80% of them singletons. This entry belongs to a study of blood T cell repertoires in COVID-19. Across the whole study: Specimens from acute and convalescent COVID-19 originated in the United States, Italy and Spain. Nucleic acid was either cDNA or gDNA, and it came from T cells, B-cell-depleted T cells, or PBMCs.

Trimming pared 2 bases from V and 0 bases from J, leaving 3 bases between. The CDR3 loop spans 13 amino acids. The germline V gene has CDR1 KGHDR and CDR2 SFDVKD. Recruitment covered 20 to 25 US areas and drew participants whose ages spanned roughly 18 to 89 years. Recovered status applied to Cohort 3 donors who had two consecutive negative PCRs. It also applied to those with clearance or with symptom resolution. The sample taken for sequencing was PBMCs or T cells enriched from blood (not recorded which). The TCR comes from a man in his sixties who had recovered from COVID-19. The chain links TRBV24-1 to TRBJ1-2; no firm D call. The CDR3 DNA reads TGTGCCACCAGTGATTCTACTAACTATGGCTACACCTTC. It codes for CATSDSTNYGYTF.